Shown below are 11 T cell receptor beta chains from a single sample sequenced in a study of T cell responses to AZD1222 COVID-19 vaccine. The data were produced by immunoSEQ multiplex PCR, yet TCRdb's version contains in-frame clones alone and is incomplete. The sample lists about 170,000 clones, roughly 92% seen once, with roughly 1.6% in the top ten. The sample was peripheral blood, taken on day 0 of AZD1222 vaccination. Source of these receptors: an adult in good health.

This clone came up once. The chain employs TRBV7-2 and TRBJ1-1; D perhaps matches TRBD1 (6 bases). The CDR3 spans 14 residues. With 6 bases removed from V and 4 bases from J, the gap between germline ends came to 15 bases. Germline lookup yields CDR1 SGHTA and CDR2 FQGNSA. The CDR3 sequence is CASRLTRGGTEAFF. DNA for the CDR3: TGTGCCAGCAGACTAACCAGGGGCGGCACTGAAGCTTTCTTT. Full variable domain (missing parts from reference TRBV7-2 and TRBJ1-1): GAGVSQSPSNKVTEKGKDVELRCDPISGHTALYWYRQSLGQGLEFLIYFQGNSAPDKSGLPSDRFSAERTGGSVSTLTIQRTQQEDSAVYLCASRLTRGGTEAFFGQGTRLTVV.

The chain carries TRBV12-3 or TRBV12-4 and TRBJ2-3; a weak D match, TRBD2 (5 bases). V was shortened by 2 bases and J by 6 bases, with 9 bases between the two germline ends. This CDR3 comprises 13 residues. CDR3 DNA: TGTGCCAGCAGTTTAAGTCCGGGGGATACGCAGTATTTT. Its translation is CASSLSPGDTQYF.

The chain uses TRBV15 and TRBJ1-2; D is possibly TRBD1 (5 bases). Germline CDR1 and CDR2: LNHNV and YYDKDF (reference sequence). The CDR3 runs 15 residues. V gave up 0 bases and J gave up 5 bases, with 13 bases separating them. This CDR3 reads CATSRDSGGFYGYTF. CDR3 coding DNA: TGTGCCACCAGCAGAGATAGCGGGGGGTTTTATGGCTACACCTTC. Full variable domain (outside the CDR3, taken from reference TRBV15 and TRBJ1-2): DAMVIQNPRYQVTQFGKPVTLSCSQTLNHNVMYWYQQKSSQAPKLLFHYYDKDFNNEADTPDNFQSRRPNTSFCFLDIRSPGLGDTAMYLCATSRDSGGFYGYTFGSGTRLTVV.

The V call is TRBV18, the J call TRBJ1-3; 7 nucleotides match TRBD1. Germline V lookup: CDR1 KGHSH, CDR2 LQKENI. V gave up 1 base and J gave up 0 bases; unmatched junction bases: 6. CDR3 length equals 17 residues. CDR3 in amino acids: CASSPRGGQISGNTIYF. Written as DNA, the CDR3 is TGTGCCAGCTCACCACGAGGGGGCCAAATCTCTGGAAACACCATATATTTT. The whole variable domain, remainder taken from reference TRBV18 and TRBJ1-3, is NAGVMQNPRHLVRRRGQEARLRCSPMKGHSHVYWYRQLPEEGLKFMVYLQKENIIDESGMPKERFSAEFPKEGPSILRIQQVVRGDSAAYFCASSPRGGQISGNTIYFGEGSWLTVV.

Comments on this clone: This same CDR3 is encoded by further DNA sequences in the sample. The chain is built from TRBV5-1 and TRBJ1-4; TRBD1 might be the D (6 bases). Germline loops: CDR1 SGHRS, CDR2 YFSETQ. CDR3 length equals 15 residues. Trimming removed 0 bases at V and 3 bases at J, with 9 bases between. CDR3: CASSLAQGSNEKLFF. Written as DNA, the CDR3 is TGCGCCAGCAGCTTGGCCCAGGGGTCTAATGAAAAACTGTTTTTT. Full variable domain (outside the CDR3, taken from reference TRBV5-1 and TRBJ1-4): KAGVTQTPRYLIKTRGQQVTLSCSPISGHRSVSWYQQTPGQGLQFLFEYFSETQRNKGNFPGRFSGRQFSNSRSEMNVSTLELGDSALYLCASSLAQGSNEKLFFGSGTQLSVL.

DNA for the CDR3: TGCGCCAGCAGCCAAGTGGTATGGGAACGACAGGCTAGGAGGGAGACCCAGTACTTC. It translates to CASSQVVWERQARRETQYF. V is TRBV4-1 and J is TRBJ2-5; possibly TRBD1 for D (6 bases). The germline gives CDR1 MGHRA, CDR2 YSYEKL. The CDR3 is 19 residues long. Trimming left V 1 base short and J 5 bases short, with 26 bases between.

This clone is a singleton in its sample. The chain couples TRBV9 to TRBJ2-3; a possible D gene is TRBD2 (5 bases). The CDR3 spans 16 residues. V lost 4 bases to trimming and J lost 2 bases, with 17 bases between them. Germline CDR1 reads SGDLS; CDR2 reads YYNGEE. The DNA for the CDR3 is TGTGCCAGCAGCCCCCGGGGTATTATAAACACAGATACGCAGTATTTT. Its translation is CASSPRGIINTDTQYF.

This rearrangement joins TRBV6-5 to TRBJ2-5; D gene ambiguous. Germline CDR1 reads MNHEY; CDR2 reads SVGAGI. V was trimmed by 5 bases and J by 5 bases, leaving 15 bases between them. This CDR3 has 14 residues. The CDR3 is CASSRRTTLETQYF. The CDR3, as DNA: TGTGCCAGCAGTAGACGGACCACTCTGGAGACCCAGTACTTC.

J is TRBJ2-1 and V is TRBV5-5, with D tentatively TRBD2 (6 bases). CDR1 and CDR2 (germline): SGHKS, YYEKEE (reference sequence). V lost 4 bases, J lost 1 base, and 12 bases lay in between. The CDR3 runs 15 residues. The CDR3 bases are TGTGCCAGCAGCGATCTTGCGGGGTCCTACAATGAGCAGTTCTTC. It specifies CASSDLAGSYNEQFF.

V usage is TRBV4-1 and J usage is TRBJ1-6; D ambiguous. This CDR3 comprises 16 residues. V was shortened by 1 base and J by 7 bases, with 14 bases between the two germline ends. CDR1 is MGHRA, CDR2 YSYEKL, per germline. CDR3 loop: CASSQGHPSANSPLHF. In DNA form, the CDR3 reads TGCGCCAGCAGCCAAGGGCACCCCAGCGCGAATTCACCCCTCCACTTT.

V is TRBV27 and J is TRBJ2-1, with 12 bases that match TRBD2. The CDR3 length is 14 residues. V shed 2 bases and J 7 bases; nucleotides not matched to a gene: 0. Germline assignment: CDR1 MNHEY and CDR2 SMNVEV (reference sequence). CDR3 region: CASSLGLAGNEQFF. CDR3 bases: TGTGCCAGCAGTTTAGGACTAGCGGGAAATGAGCAGTTCTTC.